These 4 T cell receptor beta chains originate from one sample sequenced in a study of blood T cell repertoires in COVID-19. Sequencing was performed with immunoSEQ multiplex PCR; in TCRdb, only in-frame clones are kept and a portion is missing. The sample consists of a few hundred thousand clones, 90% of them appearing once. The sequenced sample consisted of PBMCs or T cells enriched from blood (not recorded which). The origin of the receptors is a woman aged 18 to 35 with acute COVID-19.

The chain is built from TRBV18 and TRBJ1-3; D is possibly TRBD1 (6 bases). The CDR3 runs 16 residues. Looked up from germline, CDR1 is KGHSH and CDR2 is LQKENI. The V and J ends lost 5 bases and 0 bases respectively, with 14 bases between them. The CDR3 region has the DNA TGTGCCAGCTCAGCCGGGACACCCAACTCTGGAAACACCATATATTTT. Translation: CASSAGTPNSGNTIYF. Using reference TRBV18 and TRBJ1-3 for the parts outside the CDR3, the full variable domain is NAGVMQNPRHLVRRRGQEARLRCSPMKGHSHVYWYRQLPEEGLKFMVYLQKENIIDESGMPKERFSAEFPKEGPSILRIQQVVRGDSAAYFCASSAGTPNSGNTIYFGEGSWLTVV.

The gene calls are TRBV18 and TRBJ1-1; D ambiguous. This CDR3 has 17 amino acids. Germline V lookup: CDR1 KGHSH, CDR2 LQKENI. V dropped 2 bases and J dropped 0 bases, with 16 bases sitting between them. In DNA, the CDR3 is TGTGCCAGCTCACCAATGCAAACCGGGATACTGAACACTGAAGCTTTCTTT. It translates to CASSPMQTGILNTEAFF.

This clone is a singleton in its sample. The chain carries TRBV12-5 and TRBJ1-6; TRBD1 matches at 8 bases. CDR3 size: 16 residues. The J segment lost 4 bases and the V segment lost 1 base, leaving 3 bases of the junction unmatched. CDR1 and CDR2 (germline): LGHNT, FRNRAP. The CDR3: CASGLAGQGYNSPLHF. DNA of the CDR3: TGTGCTAGTGGTTTGGCAGGACAGGGATATAATTCACCCCTCCACTTT.

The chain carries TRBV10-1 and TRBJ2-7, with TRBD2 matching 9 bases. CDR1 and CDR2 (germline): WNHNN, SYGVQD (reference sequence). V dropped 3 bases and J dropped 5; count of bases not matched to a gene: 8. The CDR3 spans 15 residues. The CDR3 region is CASSDIVAGVNEQYF. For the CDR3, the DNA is TGCGCCAGCAGTGATATCGTAGCGGGAGTTAACGAGCAGTACTTC.